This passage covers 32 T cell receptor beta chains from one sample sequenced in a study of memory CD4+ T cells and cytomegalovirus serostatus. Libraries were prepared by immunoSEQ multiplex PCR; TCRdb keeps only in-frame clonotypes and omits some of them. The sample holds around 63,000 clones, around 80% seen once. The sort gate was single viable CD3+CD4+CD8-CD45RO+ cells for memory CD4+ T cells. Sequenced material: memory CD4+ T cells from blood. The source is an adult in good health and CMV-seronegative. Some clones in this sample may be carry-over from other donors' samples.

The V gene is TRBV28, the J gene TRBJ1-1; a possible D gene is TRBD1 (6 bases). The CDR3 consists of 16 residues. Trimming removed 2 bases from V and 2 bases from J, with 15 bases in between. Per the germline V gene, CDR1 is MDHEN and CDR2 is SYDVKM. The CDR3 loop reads CASSLRRWGHNTEAFF. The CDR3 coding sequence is TGTGCCAGCAGTTTACGTCGCTGGGGACACAACACTGAAGCTTTCTTT.

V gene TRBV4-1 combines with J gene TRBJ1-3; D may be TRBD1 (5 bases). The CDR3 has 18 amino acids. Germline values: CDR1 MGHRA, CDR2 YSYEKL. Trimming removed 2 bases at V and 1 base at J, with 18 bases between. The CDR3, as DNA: TGCGCCAGCAGCCAAAGAGGAGAACAGGAAGTATCTGGAAACACCATATATTTT. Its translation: CASSQRGEQEVSGNTIYF.

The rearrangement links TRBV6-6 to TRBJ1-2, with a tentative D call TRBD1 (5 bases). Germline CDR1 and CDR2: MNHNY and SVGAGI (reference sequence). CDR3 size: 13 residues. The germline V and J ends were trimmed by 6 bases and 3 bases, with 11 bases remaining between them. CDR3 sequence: CASRVGGDYGYTF. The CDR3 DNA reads TGTGCCAGCAGGGTGGGGGGGGACTATGGCTACACCTTC.

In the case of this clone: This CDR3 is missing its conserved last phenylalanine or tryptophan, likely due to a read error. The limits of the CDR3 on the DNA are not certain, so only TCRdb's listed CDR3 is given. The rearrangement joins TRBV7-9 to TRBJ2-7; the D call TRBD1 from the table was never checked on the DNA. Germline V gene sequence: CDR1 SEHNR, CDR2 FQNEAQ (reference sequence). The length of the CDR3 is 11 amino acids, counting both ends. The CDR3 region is CASSLGSGYSI.

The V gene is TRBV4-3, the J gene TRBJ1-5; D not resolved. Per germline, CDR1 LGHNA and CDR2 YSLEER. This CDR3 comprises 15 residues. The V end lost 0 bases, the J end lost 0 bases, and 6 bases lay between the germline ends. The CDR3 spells CASSQEVHSNQPQHF. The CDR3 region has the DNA TGCGCCAGCAGCCAAGAGGTCCATAGCAATCAGCCCCAGCATTTT.

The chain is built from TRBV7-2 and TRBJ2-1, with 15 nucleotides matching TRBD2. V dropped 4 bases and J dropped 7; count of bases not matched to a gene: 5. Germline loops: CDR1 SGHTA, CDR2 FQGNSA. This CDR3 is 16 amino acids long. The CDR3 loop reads CASSYGLAGGHNEQFF. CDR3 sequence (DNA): TGTGCCAGCAGCTACGGACTAGCGGGGGGGCATAATGAGCAGTTCTTC. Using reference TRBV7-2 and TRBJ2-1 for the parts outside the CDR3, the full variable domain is GAGVSQSPSNKVTEKGKDVELRCDPISGHTALYWYRQSLGQGLEFLIYFQGNSAPDKSGLPSDRFSAERTGGSVSTLTIQRTQQEDSAVYLCASSYGLAGGHNEQFFGPGTRLTVL.

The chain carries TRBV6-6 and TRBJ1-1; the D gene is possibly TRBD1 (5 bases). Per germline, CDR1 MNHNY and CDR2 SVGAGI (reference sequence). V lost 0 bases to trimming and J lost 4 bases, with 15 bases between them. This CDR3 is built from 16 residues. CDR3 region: CASSYSRGGGITEAFF. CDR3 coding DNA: TGTGCCAGCAGTTACTCCCGGGGGGGTGGTATCACTGAAGCTTTCTTT.

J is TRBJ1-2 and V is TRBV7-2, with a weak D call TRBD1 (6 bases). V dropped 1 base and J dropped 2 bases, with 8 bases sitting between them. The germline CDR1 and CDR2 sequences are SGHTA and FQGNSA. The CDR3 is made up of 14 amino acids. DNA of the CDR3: TGTGCCAGCAGCTTAGGAACAGGGAACTATGGCTACACCTTC. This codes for CASSLGTGNYGYTF.

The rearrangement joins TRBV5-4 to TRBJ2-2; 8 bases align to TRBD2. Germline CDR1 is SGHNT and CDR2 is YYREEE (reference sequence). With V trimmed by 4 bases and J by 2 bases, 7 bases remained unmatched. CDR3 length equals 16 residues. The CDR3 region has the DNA TGTGCCAGCAGCAGACCCGGGGGGGGCAACACCGGGGAGCTGTTTTTT. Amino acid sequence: CASSRPGGGNTGELFF.

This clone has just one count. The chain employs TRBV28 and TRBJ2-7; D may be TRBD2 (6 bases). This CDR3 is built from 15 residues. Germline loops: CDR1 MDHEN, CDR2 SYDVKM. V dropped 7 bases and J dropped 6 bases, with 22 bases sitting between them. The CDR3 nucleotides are TGTGCCAGCACCGCTCCGGGACTTAGGCTCTCCGAGCAGTACTTC. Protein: CASTAPGLRLSEQYF.

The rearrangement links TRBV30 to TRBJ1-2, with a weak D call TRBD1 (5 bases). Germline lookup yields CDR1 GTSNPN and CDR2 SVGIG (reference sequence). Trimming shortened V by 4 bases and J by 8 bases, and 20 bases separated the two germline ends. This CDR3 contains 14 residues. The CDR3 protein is CAWTRGPKLGGYTF. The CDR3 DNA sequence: TGTGCCTGGACGAGGGGACCAAAACTGGGAGGCTACACCTTC.

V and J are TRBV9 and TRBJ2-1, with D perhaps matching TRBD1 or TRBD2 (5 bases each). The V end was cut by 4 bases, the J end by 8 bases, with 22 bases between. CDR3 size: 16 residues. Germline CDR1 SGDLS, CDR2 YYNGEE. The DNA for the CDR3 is TGTGCCAGCAGCCCTCAGGCGGAGCCGGGGCTACATGAGCAGTTCTTC. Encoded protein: CASSPQAEPGLHEQFF.

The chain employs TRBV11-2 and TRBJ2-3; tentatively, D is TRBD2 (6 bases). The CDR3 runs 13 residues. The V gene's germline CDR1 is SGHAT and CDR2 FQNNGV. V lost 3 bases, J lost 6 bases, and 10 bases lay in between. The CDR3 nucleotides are TGTGCCAGCAGCTTCTCGGGGGAGGATACGCAGTATTTT. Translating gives CASSFSGEDTQYF.

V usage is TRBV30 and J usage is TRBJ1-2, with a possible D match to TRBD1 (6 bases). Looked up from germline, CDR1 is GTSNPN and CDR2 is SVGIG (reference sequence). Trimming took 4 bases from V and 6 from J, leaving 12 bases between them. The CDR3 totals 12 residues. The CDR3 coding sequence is TGTGCCTGGATGAGGGACACACATGGCTACACCTTC. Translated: CAWMRDTHGYTF. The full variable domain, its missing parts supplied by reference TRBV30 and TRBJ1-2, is SQTIHQWPATLVQPVGSPLSLECTVEGTSNPNLYWYRQAAGRGLQLLFYSVGIGQISSEVPQNLSASRPQDRQFILSSKKLLLSDSGFYLCAWMRDTHGYTFGSGTRLTVV.

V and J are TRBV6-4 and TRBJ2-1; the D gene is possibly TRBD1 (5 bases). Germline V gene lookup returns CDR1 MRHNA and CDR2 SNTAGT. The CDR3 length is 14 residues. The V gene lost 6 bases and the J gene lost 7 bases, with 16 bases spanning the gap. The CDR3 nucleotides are TGTGCCAGCAGCAGGGCAGGGTTTCGGAATGAGCAGTTCTTC. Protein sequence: CASSRAGFRNEQFF.

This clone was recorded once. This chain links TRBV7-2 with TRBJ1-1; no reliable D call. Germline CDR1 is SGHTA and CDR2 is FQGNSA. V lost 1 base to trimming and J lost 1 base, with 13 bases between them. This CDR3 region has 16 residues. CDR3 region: CASSLVPAPGNTEAFF. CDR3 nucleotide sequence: TGTGCCAGCAGCTTAGTCCCGGCCCCAGGGAACACTGAAGCTTTCTTT.

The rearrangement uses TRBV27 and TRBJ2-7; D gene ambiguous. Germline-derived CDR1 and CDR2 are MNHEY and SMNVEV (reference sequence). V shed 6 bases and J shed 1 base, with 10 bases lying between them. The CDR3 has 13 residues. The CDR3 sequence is CASRMGRSYEQYF. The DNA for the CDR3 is TGTGCCAGCAGAATGGGTCGGTCCTACGAGCAGTACTTC.

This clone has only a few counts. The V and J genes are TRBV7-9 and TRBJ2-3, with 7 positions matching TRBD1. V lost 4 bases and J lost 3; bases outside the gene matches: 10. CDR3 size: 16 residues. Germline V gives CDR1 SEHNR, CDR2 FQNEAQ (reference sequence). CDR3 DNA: TGTGCCAGCAGCTACACAGGGGATTGGGGGACAGATACGCAGTATTTT. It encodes CASSYTGDWGTDTQYF.

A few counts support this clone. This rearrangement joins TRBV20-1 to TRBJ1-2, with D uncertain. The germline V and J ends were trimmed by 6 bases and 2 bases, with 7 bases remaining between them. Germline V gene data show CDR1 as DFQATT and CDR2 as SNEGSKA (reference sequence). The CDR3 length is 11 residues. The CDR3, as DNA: TGCAGTGCCGCTGACAACTATGGCTACACCTTC. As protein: CSAADNYGYTF.

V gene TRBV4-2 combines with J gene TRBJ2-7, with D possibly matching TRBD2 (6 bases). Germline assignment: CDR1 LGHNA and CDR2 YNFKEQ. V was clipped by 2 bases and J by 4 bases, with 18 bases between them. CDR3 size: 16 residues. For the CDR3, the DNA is TGTGCCAGCAGCCAATGGTTGGGTAGCGGAGATTACGAGCAGTACTTC. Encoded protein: CASSQWLGSGDYEQYF.

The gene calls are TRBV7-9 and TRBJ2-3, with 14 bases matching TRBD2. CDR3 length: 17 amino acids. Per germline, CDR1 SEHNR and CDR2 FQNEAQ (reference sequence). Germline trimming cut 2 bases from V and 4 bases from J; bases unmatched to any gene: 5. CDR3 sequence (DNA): TGTGCCAGCAGCTTATGGACTAGCGGGGGGCAAGCAGATACGCAGTATTTT. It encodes CASSLWTSGGQADTQYF.

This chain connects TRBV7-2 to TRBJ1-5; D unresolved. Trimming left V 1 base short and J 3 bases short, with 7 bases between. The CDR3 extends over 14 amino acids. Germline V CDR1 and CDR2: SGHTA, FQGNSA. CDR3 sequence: CASSLGPINQPQHF. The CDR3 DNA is TGTGCCAGCAGCTTAGGCCCGATCAATCAGCCCCAGCATTTT.

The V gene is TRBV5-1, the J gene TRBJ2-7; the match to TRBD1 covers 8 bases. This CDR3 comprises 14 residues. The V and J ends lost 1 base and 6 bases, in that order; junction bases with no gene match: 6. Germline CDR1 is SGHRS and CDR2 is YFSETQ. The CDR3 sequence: CASSLIGQGGEQYF. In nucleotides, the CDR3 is TGCGCCAGCAGCTTGATCGGACAGGGCGGCGAGCAGTACTTC. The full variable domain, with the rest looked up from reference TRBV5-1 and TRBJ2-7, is KAGVTQTPRYLIKTRGQQVTLSCSPISGHRSVSWYQQTPGQGLQFLFEYFSETQRNKGNFPGRFSGRQFSNSRSEMNVSTLELGDSALYLCASSLIGQGGEQYFGPGTRLTVT.

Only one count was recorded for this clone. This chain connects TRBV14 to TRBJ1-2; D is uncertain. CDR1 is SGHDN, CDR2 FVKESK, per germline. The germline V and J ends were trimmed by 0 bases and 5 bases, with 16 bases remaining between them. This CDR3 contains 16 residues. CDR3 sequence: CASSQERLPWGYGYTF. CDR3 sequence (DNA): TGTGCCAGCAGCCAAGAAAGACTCCCGTGGGGATATGGCTACACCTTC.

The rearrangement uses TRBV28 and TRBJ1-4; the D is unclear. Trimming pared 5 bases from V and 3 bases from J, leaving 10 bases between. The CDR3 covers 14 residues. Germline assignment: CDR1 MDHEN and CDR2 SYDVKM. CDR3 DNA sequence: TGTGCCAGCAGTCCCCAGGACGCTAATGAAAAACTGTTTTTT. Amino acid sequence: CASSPQDANEKLFF.

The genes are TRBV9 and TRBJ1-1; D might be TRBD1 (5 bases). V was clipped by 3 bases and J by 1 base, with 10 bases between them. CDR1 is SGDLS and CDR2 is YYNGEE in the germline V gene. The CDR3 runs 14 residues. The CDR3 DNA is TGTGCCAGCAGCGAGGTTGGGGGGAACACTGAAGCTTTCTTT. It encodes CASSEVGGNTEAFF.

The DNA for the CDR3 is TGCGCCAGCAGTAAAGTAGCGGGGGGGTCTGCTGGGGCCAACGTCCTGACTTTC. Translated: CASSKVAGGSAGANVLTF. This chain uses TRBV10-2 with TRBJ2-6; 11 bases match TRBD2. V shed 5 bases and J 2 bases; nucleotides not matched to a gene: 8. Germline CDR1 reads WSHSY; CDR2 reads SAAADI. There are 18 residues in the CDR3.

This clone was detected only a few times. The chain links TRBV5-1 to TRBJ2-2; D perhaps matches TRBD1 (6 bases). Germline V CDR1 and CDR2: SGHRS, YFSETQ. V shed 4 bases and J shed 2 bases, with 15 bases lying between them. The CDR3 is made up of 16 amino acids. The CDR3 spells CASSQHRDVNTGELFF. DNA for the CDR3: TGCGCCAGCAGCCAGCACAGGGACGTAAACACCGGGGAGCTGTTTTTT.

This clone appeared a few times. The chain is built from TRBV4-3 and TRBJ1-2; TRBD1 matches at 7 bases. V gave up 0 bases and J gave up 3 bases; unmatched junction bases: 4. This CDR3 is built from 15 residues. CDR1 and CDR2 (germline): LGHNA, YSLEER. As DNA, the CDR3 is TGCGCCAGCAGCCAAGAATTCGGGACAGACTATGGCTACACCTTC. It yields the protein CASSQEFGTDYGYTF.

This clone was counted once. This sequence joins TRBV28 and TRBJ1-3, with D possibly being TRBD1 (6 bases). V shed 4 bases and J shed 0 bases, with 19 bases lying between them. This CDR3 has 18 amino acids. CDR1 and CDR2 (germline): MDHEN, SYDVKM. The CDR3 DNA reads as TGTGCCAGCAGTTCAGACAGGCCGACAGCCGGCTCTGGAAACACCATATATTTT. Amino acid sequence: CASSSDRPTAGSGNTIYF.

CDR3 sequence: CASSFGSGSYNEQFF. In DNA form, the CDR3 reads TGTGCCAGCAGCTTCGGAAGTGGCAGCTACAATGAGCAGTTCTTC. The gene calls are TRBV7-9 and TRBJ2-1; no definite D call. V was shortened by 3 bases and J by 3 bases, with 12 bases between the two germline ends. This CDR3 comprises 15 residues. The V gene's germline CDR1 is SEHNR and CDR2 FQNEAQ (reference sequence).

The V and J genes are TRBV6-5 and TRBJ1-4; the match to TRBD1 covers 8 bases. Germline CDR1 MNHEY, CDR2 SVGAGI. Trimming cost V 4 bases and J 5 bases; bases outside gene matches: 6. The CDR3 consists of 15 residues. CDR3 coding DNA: TGTGCCAGCAGTTTCGGACAGGGATTAAATGAAAAACTGTTTTTT. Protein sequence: CASSFGQGLNEKLFF.